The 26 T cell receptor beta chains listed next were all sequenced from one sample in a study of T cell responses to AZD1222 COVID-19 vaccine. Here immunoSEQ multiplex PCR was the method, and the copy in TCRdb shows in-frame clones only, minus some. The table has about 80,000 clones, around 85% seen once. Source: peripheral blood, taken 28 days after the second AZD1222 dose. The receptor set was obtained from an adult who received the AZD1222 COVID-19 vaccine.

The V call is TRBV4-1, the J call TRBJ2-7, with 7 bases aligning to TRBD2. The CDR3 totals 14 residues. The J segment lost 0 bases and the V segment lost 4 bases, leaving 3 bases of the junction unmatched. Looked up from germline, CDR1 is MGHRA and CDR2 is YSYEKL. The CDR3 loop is CASSREGNSYEQYF. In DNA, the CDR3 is TGCGCCAGCAGCCGGGAGGGGAACTCCTACGAGCAGTACTTC.

This CDR3 reads CASSLGRDTGELFF. CDR3 coding DNA: TGTGCCAGCAGCTTAGGCAGGGATACCGGGGAGCTGTTTTTT. The chain is built from TRBV7-9 and TRBJ2-2; maybe TRBD1 (5 bases). Deletions cut 1 base from V and 5 bases from J, with 8 bases between. Germline lookup yields CDR1 SEHNR and CDR2 FQNEAQ (reference sequence). This CDR3 is built from 14 residues.

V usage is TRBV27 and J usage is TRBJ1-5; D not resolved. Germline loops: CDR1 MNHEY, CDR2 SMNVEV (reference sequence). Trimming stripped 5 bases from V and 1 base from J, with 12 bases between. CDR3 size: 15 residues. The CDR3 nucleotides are TGTGCCAGCAGTCTTGAGGGAATGAGCAATCAGCCCCAGCATTTT. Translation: CASSLEGMSNQPQHF.

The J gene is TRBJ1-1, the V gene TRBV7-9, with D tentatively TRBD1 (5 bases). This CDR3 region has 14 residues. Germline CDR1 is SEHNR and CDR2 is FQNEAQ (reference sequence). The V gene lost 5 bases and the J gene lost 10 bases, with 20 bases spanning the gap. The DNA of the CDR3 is TGTGCCAGCAGCCGAGGCGAGGGGCCGACGGGAGCTTTCTTT. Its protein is CASSRGEGPTGAFF.

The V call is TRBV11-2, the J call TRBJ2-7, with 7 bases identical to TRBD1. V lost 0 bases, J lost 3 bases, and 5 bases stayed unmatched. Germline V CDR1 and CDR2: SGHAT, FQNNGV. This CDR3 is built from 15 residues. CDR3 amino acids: CASSLDPRGFYEQYF. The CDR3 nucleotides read TGTGCCAGCAGCTTAGATCCCAGGGGGTTCTACGAGCAGTACTTC.

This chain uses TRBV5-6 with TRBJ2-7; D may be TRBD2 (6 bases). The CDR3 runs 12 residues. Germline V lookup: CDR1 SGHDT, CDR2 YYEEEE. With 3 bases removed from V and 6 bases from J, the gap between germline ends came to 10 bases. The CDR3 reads CASSSGTFEQYF. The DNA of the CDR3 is TGTGCCAGCAGCTCTGGGACTTTCGAGCAGTACTTC.

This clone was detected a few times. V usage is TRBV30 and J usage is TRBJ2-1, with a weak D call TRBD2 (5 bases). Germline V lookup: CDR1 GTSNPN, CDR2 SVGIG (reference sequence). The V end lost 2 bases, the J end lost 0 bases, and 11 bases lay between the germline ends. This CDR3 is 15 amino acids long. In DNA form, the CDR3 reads TGTGCCTGGAGTAATTCGGGGAGCTCCTACAATGAGCAGTTCTTC. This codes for CAWSNSGSSYNEQFF.

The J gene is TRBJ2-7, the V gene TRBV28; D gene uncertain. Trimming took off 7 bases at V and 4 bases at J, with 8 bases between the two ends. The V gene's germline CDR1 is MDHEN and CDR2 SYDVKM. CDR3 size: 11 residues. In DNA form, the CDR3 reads TGTGCCAGCACGGACCGTTACGAGCAGTACTTC. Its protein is CASTDRYEQYF.

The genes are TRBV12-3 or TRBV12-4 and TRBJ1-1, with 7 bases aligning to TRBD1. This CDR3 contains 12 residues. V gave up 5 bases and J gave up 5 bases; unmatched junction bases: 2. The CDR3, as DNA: TGTGCCAGCAGTGAGACAGGGACTGAAGCTTTCTTT. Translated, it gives CASSETGTEAFF.

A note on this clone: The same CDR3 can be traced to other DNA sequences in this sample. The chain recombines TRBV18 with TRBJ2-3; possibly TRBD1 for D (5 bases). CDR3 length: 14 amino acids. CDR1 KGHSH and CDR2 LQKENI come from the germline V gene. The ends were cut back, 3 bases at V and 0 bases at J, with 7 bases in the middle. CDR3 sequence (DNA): TGTGCCAGCTCACCTCAGGGTAGCACAGATACGCAGTATTTT. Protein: CASSPQGSTDTQYF.

The CDR3 region has the DNA TGTGCCACCGCGCGGGGTTGGGCTGGAAACACCATATATTTT. It translates to CATARGWAGNTIYF. The V gene is TRBV3-1 (or the pseudogene TRBV3-2), the J gene TRBJ1-3; D is unresolved. Trimming shortened V by 10 bases and J by 2 bases, and 15 bases separated the two germline ends. The CDR3 extends over 14 amino acids. Per the germline V gene, CDR1 is LGHDT and CDR2 is YNNKEL (reference sequence).

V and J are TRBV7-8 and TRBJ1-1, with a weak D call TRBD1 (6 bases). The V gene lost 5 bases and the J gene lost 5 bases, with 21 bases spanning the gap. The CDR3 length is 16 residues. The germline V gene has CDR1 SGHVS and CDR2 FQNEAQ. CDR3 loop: CASSPGEWQGRTEAFF. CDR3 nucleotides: TGTGCCAGCAGCCCGGGTGAGTGGCAGGGGAGAACTGAAGCTTTCTTT.

This CDR3 is CATSRESVIGGNQPQHF. The CDR3 coding sequence is TGTGCCACCAGCAGAGAGTCCGTTATAGGGGGGAATCAGCCCCAGCATTTT. The gene calls are TRBV15 and TRBJ1-5; D may be TRBD1 (6 bases). V gave up 0 bases and J gave up 4 bases, with 16 bases separating them. The CDR3 runs 17 residues. Germline V gene lookup returns CDR1 LNHNV and CDR2 YYDKDF (reference sequence).

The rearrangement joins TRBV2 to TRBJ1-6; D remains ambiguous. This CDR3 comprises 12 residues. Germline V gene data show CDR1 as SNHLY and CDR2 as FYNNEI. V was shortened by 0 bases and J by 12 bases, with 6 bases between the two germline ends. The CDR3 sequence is CASSEAWLPLHF. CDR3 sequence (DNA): TGTGCCAGCAGTGAAGCCTGGCTACCCCTCCACTTT.

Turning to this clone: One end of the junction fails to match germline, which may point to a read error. The CDR3 spells CASSLQLPSNNEQFF. DNA of the CDR3: TGTGCCAGCAGCTTACAACTACCCTCCAACAATGAGCAGTTCTTC. This rearrangement joins TRBV5-6 to TRBJ2-1; D is ambiguous. Germline CDR1 is SGHDT and CDR2 is YYEEEE. The CDR3 totals 15 residues.

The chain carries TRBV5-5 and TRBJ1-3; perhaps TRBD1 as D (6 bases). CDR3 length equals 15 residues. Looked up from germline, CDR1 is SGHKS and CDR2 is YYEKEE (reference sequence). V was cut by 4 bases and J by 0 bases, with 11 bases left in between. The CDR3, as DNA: TGTGCCAGCAGCACCGACAGGTTCTCTGGAAACACCATATATTTT. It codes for CASSTDRFSGNTIYF.

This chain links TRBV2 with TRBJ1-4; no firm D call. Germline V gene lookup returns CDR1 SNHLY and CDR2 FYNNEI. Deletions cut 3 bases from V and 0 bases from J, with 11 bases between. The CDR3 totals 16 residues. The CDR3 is CASSEGWMATNEKLFF. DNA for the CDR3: TGTGCCAGCAGTGAGGGCTGGATGGCAACTAATGAAAAACTGTTTTTT. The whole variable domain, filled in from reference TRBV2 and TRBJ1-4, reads EPEVTQTPSHQVTQMGQEVILRCVPISNHLYFYWYRQILGQKVEFLVSFYNNEISEKSEIFDDQFSVERPDGSNFTLKIRSTKLEDSAMYFCASSEGWMATNEKLFFGSGTQLSVL.

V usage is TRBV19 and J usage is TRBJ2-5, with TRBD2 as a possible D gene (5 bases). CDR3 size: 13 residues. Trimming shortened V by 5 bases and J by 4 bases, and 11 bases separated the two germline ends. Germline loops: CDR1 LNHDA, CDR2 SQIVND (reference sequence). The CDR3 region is CASSSGVGETQYF. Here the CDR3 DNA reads TGTGCCAGTAGTTCCGGGGTCGGAGAGACCCAGTACTTC.

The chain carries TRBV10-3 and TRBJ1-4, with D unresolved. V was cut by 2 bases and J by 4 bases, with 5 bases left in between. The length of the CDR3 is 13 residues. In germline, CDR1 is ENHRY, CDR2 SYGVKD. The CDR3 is CAISEGLNEKLFF. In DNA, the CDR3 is TGTGCCATCAGTGAGGGGCTTAATGAAAAACTGTTTTTT.

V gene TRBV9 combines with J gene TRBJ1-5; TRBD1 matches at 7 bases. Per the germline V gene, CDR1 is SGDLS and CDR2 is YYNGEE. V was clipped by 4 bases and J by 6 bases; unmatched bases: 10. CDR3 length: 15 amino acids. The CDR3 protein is CASSPRAGGSQPQHF. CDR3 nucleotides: TGTGCCAGCAGCCCCCGAGCAGGGGGGAGTCAGCCCCAGCATTTT.

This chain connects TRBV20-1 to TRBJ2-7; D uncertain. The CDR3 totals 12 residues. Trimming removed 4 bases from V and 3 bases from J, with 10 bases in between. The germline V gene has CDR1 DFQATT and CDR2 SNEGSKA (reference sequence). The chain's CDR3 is CSATDGNYEQYF. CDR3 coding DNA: TGCAGTGCTACTGACGGCAACTACGAGCAGTACTTC.

CDR3 nucleotides: TGTGCCAGCAGCTGGGAGGACGAGCAGTACTTC. Translation: CASSWEDEQYF. This rearrangement joins TRBV5-6 to TRBJ2-7, with D possibly matching TRBD2 (6 bases). This CDR3 is 11 amino acids long. The germline CDR1 and CDR2 sequences are SGHDT and YYEEEE. V lost 3 bases to trimming and J lost 5 bases, with 6 bases between them.

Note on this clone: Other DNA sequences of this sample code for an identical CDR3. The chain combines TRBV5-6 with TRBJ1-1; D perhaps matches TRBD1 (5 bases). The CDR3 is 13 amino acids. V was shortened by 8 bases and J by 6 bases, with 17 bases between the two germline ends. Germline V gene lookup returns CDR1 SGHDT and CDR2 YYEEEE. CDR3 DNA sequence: TGTGCCAGTCGTCGGCAGGGAGTCGCTGAAGCTTTCTTT. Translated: CASRRQGVAEAFF. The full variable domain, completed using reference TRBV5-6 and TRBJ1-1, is DAGVTQSPTHLIKTRGQQVTLRCSPKSGHDTVSWYQQALGQGPQFIFQYYEEEERQRGNFPDRFSGHQFPNYSSELNVNALLLGDSALYLCASRRQGVAEAFFGQGTRLTVV.

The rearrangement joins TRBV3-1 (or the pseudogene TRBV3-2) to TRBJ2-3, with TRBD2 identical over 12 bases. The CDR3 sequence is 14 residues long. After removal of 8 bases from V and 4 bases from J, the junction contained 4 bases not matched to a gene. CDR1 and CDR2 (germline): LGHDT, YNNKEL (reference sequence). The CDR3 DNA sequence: TGTGCCAGCCGATCTAGCGGGGGGGCAGATACGCAGTATTTT. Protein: CASRSSGGADTQYF.

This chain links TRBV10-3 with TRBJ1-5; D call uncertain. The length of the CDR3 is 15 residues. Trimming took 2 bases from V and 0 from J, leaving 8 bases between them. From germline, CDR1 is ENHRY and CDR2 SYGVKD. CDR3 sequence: CAISEGRSSNQPQHF. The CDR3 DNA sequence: TGTGCCATCAGTGAGGGACGGTCTAGCAATCAGCCCCAGCATTTT.

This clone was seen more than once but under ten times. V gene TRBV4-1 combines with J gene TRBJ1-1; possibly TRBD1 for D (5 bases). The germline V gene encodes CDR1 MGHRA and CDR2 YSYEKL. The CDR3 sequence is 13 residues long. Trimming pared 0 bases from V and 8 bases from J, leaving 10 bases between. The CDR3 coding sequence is TGCGCCAGCAGCCAAGAATGGACACCCGAAGCTTTCTTT. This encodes CASSQEWTPEAFF.